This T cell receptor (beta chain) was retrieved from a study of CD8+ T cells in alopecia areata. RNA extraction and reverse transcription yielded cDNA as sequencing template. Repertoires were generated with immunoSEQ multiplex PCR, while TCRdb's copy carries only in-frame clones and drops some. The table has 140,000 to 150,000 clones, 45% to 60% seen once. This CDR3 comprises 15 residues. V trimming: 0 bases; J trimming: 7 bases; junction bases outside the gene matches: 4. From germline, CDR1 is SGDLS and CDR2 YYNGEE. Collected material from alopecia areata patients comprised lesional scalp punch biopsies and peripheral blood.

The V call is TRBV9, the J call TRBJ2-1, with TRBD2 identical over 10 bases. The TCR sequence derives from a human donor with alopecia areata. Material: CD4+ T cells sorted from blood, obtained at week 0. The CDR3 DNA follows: TGTGCCAGCAGCGTAGGGAGCGGGAGGGTGAATGAGCAGTTCTTC. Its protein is CASSVGSGRVNEQFF.